Below, 2 T cell receptor beta chains from the same sample are listed, as sequenced in a study of OX40 agonist ivuxolimab in advanced cancers. Here immunoSEQ multiplex PCR was the method, and the copy in TCRdb shows in-frame clones only, minus some. This sample has more than 40,000 clones; 70% to 80% occur once, and the top ten carry 2%. The sample here was CD4+ or CD8+ T cells sorted from blood, taken in a trial of the OX40 agonist ivuxolimab. These receptors were taken from an adult with an advanced solid tumor such as melanoma, head and neck, liver or kidney cancer.

Here the CDR3 reads CASSIVLWGDTEAFF. CDR3 nucleotides: TGTGCCAGTAGTATTGTGCTTTGGGGCGACACTGAAGCTTTCTTT. V usage is TRBV19 and J usage is TRBJ1-1; a possible D gene is TRBD1 (5 bases). The V end was cut by 3 bases, the J end by 3 bases, with 14 bases between. CDR1 is LNHDA, CDR2 SQIVND, per germline (reference sequence). There are 15 residues in the CDR3.

This clone was detected only a few times. This chain's CDR3 is CAISVSGLDEQYF. The CDR3 DNA is TGTGCCATCAGTGTGTCGGGGCTAGACGAGCAGTACTTC. The J gene is TRBJ2-7, the V gene TRBV10-3; D may be TRBD1 or TRBD2 (5 bases each). This CDR3 comprises 13 residues. Per the germline V gene, CDR1 is ENHRY and CDR2 is SYGVKD. Trimming removed 4 bases at V and 5 bases at J, with 12 bases between.